This TCR beta chain was obtained from a study of shared clonotypes between healthy human individuals. Across the study: Three plates each covered CD4 naive and memory; CD8 naive two, CD8 memory one. General study results and limits: For sorted subsets, rarefaction showed incomplete sequencing despite large depth.

Germline-derived CDR1 and CDR2 are MNHEY and SMNVEV (reference sequence). The V end lost 0 bases, the J end lost 8 bases, and 25 bases lay between the germline ends. The CDR3 length is 18 residues. This table comes from immunoSEQ multiplex PCR, and its TCRdb copy is limited to in-frame clones, with some not included. The sample has 2 million to 2.5 million clones; around 90% are singletons. A word on this clone: Its matching antigen is unknown.

This chain links TRBV27 with TRBJ1-1, with D possibly matching TRBD1 (5 bases). This sequence was found in a man younger than 30 in good health. Some clones in this sample may be carry-over from other donors' samples. What was sequenced was naive CD4+ T cells from PBMCs. The subset was: CD45RA+ positively selected. The CDR3 sequence is CASSLSIMRLRGSSEAFF. The CDR3 nucleotides are TGTGCCAGCAGTTTATCGATTATGCGGTTGAGGGGAAGCTCCGAAGCTTTCTTT.